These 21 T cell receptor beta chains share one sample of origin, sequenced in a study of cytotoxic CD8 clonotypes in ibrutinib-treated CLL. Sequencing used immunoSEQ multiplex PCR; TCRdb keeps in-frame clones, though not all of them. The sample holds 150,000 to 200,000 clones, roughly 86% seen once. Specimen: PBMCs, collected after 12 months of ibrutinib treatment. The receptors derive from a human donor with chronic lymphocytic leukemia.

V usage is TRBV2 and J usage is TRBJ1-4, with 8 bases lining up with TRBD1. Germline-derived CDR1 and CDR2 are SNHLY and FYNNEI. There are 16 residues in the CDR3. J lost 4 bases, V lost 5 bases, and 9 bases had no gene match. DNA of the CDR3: TGTGCCAGCAGTAGGGCGTTTGACAGGGGTAATGAAAAACTGTTTTTT. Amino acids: CASSRAFDRGNEKLFF.

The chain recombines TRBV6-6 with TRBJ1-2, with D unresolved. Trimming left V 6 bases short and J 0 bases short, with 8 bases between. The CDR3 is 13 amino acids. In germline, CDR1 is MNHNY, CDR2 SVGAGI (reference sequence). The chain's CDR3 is CASRPSSNYGYTF. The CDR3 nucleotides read TGTGCCAGCAGACCGTCGTCTAACTATGGCTACACCTTC.

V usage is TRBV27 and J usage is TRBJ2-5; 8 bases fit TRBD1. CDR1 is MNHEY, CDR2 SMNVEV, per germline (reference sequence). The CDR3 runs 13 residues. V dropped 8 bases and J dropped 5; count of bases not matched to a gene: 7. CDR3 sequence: CASSDRVVETQYF. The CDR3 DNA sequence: TGTGCCAGCTCGGACAGGGTGGTCGAGACCCAGTACTTC.

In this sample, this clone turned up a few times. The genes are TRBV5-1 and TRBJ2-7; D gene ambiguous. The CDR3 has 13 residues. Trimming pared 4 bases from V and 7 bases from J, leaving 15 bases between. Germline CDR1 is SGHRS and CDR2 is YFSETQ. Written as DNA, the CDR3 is TGCGCCAGCAGCCCGGCGGACCAAGGGGAGCAGTACTTC. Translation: CASSPADQGEQYF.

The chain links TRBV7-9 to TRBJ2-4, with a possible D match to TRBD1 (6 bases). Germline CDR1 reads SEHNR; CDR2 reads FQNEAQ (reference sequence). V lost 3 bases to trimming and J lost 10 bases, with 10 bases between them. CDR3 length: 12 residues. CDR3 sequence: CASSLEQGIQYF. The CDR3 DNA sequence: TGTGCCAGCAGCTTGGAACAGGGTATTCAGTACTTC.

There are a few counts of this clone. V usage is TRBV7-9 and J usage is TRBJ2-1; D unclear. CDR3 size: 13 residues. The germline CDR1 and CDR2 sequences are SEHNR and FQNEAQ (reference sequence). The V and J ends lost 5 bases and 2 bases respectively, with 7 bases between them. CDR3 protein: CASSRGAYNEQFF. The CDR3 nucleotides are TGTGCCAGCAGCCGAGGAGCCTACAATGAGCAGTTCTTC.

Here the CDR3 reads CAISDGDRDKDEQFF. In nucleotides, the CDR3 is TGTGCCATCAGTGACGGGGACAGGGATAAGGATGAGCAGTTCTTC. The chain uses TRBV10-3 and TRBJ2-1, with TRBD1 matching over 9 bases. V was clipped by 3 bases and J by 8 bases; unmatched bases: 8. There are 15 residues in the CDR3. Germline values: CDR1 ENHRY, CDR2 SYGVKD.

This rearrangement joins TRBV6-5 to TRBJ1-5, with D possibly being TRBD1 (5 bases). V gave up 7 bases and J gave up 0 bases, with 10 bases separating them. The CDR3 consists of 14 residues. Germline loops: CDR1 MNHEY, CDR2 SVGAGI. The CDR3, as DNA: TGTGCCAGCAAGGTTGGACATAGCAATCAGCCCCAGCATTTT. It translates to CASKVGHSNQPQHF.

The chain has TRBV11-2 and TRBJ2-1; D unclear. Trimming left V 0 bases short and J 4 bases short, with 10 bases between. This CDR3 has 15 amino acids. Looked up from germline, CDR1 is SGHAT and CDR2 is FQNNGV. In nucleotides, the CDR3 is TGTGCCAGCAGCTTAGAAGGGCTGGAGTACAATGAGCAGTTCTTC. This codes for CASSLEGLEYNEQFF.

The CDR3 coding sequence is TGTGCCAGCAGTTTAACCCCCAGGGTGAATGAGCAGTTCTTC. Translating gives CASSLTPRVNEQFF. This rearrangement joins TRBV28 to TRBJ2-1; TRBD1 is a possible D gene (5 bases). In germline, CDR1 is MDHEN, CDR2 SYDVKM. Trimming took off 2 bases at V and 7 bases at J, with 12 bases between the two ends. This CDR3 has 14 residues.

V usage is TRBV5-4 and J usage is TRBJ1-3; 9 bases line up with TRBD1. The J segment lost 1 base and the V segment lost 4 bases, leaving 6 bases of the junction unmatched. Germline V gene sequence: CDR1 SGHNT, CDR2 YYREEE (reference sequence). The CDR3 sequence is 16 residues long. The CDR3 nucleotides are TGTGCCAGCAGCGCCGACAGGGGGATTTCTGGAAACACCATATATTTT. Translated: CASSADRGISGNTIYF.

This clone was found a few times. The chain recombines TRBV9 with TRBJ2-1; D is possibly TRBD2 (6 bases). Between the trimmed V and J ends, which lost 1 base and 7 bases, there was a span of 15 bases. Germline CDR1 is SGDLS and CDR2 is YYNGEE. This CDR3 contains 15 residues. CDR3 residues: CASSVRRGPGNEQFF. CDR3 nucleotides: TGTGCCAGCAGCGTACGGCGGGGTCCGGGGAATGAGCAGTTCTTC.

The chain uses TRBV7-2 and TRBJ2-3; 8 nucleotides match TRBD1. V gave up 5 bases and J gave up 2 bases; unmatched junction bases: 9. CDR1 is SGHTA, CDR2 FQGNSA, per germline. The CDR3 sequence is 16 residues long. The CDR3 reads CASSHARTGFTDTQYF. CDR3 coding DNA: TGTGCCAGCAGCCATGCCAGGACAGGGTTCACAGATACGCAGTATTTT. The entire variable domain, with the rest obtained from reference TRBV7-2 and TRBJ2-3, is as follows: GAGVSQSPSNKVTEKGKDVELRCDPISGHTALYWYRQSLGQGLEFLIYFQGNSAPDKSGLPSDRFSAERTGGSVSTLTIQRTQQEDSAVYLCASSHARTGFTDTQYFGPGTRLTVL.

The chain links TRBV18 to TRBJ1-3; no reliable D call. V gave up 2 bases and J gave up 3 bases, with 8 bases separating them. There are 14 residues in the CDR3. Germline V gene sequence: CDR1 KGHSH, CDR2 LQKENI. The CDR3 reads CASSPTPIGNTIYF. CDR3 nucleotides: TGTGCCAGCTCACCAACACCAATTGGAAACACCATATATTTT.

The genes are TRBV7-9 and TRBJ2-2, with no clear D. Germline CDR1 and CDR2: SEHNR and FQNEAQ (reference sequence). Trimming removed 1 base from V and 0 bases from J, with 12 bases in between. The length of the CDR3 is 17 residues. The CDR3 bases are TGTGCCAGCAGCTTAGGGGGAAGATCCGCGAACACCGGGGAGCTGTTTTTT. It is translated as CASSLGGRSANTGELFF.

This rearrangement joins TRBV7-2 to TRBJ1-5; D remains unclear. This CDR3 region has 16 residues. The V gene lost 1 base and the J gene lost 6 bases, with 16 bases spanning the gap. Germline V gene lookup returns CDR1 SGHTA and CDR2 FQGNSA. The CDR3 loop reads CASSLDGPGWGQPQHF. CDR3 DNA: TGTGCCAGCAGCTTAGATGGTCCCGGGTGGGGTCAGCCCCAGCATTTT.

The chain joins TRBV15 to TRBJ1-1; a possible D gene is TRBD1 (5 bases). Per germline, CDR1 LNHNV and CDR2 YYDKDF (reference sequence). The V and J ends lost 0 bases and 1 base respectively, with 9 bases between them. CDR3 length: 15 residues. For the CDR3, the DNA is TGTGCCACCAGCAGAGATCTCGGGGGGAACACTGAAGCTTTCTTT. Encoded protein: CATSRDLGGNTEAFF.

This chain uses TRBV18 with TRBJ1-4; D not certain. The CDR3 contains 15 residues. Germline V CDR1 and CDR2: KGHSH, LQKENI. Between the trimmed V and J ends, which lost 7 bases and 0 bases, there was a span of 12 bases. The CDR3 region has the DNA TGTGCCAGCTGTGACAAAATCTCAACTAATGAAAAACTGTTTTTT. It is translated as CASCDKISTNEKLFF. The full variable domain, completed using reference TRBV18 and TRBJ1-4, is NAGVMQNPRHLVRRRGQEARLRCSPMKGHSHVYWYRQLPEEGLKFMVYLQKENIIDESGMPKERFSAEFPKEGPSILRIQQVVRGDSAAYFCASCDKISTNEKLFFGSGTQLSVL.

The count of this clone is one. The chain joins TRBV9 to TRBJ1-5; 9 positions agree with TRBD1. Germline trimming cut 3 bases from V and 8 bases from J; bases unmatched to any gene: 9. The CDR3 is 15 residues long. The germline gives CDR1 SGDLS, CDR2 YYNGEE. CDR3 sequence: CASSAGTGSEKPQHF. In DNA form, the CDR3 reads TGTGCCAGCAGCGCCGGGACAGGGAGTGAAAAGCCCCAGCATTTT.

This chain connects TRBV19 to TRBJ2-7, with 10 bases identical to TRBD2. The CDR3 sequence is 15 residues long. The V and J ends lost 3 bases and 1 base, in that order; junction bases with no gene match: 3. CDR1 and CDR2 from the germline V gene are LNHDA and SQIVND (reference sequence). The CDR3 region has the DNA TGTGCCAGTAGTATGAGGACTAGCGGATCCTACGAGCAGTACTTC. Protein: CASSMRTSGSYEQYF.

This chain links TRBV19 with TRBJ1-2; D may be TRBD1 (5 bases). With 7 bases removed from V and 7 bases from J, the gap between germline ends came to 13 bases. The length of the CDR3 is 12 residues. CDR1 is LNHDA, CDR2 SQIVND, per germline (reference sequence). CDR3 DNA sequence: TGTGCCAGTACGGGGACGCCCCCTGGCTACACCTTC. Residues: CASTGTPPGYTF. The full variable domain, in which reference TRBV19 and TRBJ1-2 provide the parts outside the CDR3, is DGGITQSPKYLFRKEGQNVTLSCEQNLNHDAMYWYRQDPGQGLRLIYYSQIVNDFQKGDIAEGYSVSREKKESFPLTVTSAQKNPTAFYLCASTGTPPGYTFGSGTRLTVV.